Following are 32 T cell receptor beta chains from one sample sequenced in a study of cytomegalovirus exposure and HLA in healthy donors. TCRdb's table, derived via immunoSEQ multiplex PCR, lists solely in-frame clones and lacks some. The top ten clones hold roughly 7% of a sample with under 200,000 clones, around four fifths of them seen once. The sequencing sample was made of PBMCs. Receptor source: a young man in good health and CMV-seropositive.

CDR3 loop: CASSPGSRGRGEQYF. DNA of the CDR3: TGTGCCAGCAGCCCCGGGAGCCGAGGTCGGGGGGAGCAGTACTTC. This chain links TRBV5-4 with TRBJ2-7; weak D call: TRBD2 (6 bases). Trimming removed 4 bases from V and 7 bases from J, with 21 bases in between. The CDR3 runs to 15 residues. The V gene's germline CDR1 is SGHNT and CDR2 YYREEE (reference sequence).

The chain combines TRBV2 with TRBJ2-7; TRBD2 might be the D (5 bases). The CDR3 covers 12 residues. CDR1 is SNHLY and CDR2 is FYNNEI in the germline V gene. V lost 7 bases, J lost 6 bases, and 13 bases lay in between. The CDR3 nucleotides read TGTGCCAGCATGGCCCGGGGTTTCGAGCAGTACTTC. Translating gives CASMARGFEQYF.

The chain recombines TRBV30 with TRBJ2-7; 8 bases match TRBD2. Per the germline V gene, CDR1 is GTSNPN and CDR2 is SVGIG (reference sequence). The CDR3 has 12 amino acids. V lost 1 base, J lost 6 bases, and 2 bases stayed unmatched. The CDR3 sequence: CAWSGGRREQYF. In DNA, the CDR3 is TGTGCCTGGAGTGGCGGGAGGCGCGAGCAGTACTTC. Supplemented by reference TRBV30 and TRBJ2-7, the full variable domain reads SQTIHQWPATLVQPVGSPLSLECTVEGTSNPNLYWYRQAAGRGLQLLFYSVGIGQISSEVPQNLSASRPQDRQFILSSKKLLLSDSGFYLCAWSGGRREQYFGPGTRLTVT.

V is TRBV6-1 and J is TRBJ2-7, with 7 positions matching TRBD2. The germline CDR1 and CDR2 sequences are MNHNS and SASEGT. Trimming cost V 2 bases and J 4 bases; bases outside gene matches: 8. The CDR3 contains 15 residues. This CDR3 is CASSEKASGRYEQYF. The CDR3 DNA follows: TGTGCCAGCAGTGAAAAGGCTAGCGGACGGTACGAGCAGTACTTC.

This clone showed up just once. The chain recombines TRBV2 with TRBJ1-1, with D possibly being TRBD1 (6 bases). Trimming removed 7 bases from V and 0 bases from J, with 9 bases in between. The CDR3 loop spans 13 amino acids. Germline CDR1 SNHLY, CDR2 FYNNEI. The CDR3 reads CASNDRMNTEAFF. CDR3 coding DNA: TGTGCCAGCAACGACAGGATGAACACTGAAGCTTTCTTT. Variable domain in full (rest from reference TRBV2 and TRBJ1-1): EPEVTQTPSHQVTQMGQEVILRCVPISNHLYFYWYRQILGQKVEFLVSFYNNEISEKSEIFDDQFSVERPDGSNFTLKIRSTKLEDSAMYFCASNDRMNTEAFFGQGTRLTVV.

In regard to this clone: Other DNA sequences from this sample encode an identical CDR3 as well. This chain connects TRBV6-5 to TRBJ2-7; TRBD2 might be the D (6 bases). Germline lookup yields CDR1 MNHEY and CDR2 SVGAGI. The ends were cut back, 2 bases at V and 2 bases at J, with 7 bases in the middle. This CDR3 is 13 amino acids long. This CDR3 is CASSYTGAYEQYF. CDR3 nucleotides: TGTGCCAGCAGTTACACGGGAGCCTACGAGCAGTACTTC.

The rearrangement uses TRBV27 and TRBJ2-7, with 10 bases matching TRBD1. Germline CDR1 is MNHEY and CDR2 is SMNVEV (reference sequence). This CDR3 spans 14 amino acids. The trim removed 6 bases at V and 6 bases at J, leaving 8 bases unmatched. The CDR3: CASRVGTGVGEQYF. DNA for the CDR3: TGTGCCAGCAGGGTTGGGACAGGGGTTGGCGAGCAGTACTTC.

The chain couples TRBV7-3 to TRBJ2-7; possibly TRBD1 for D (7 bases). The CDR3 loop spans 15 amino acids. Per germline, CDR1 SGHTA and CDR2 FQGTGA. Trimming took 5 bases from V and 2 from J, leaving 16 bases between them. For the CDR3, the DNA is TGTGCCAGCAGCCCACACGGGGGACAGACCTACGAGCAGTACTTC. This codes for CASSPHGGQTYEQYF.

The chain uses TRBV5-1 and TRBJ2-7, with 9 bases lining up with TRBD2. V was pared by 1 base and J by 7 bases, with 6 bases of the junction left unmatched. Germline V gene sequence: CDR1 SGHRS, CDR2 YFSETQ. This CDR3 is 14 amino acids long. The CDR3 DNA sequence: TGCGCCAGCAGCTTGAGTCTAGCGGGGAGGGAGCAGTACTTC. Protein: CASSLSLAGREQYF.

The chain joins TRBV28 to TRBJ2-4; possibly TRBD1 for D (5 bases). Between the trimmed V and J ends, which lost 3 bases and 1 base, there was a span of 13 bases. The CDR3 totals 16 residues. The germline V gene has CDR1 MDHEN and CDR2 SYDVKM. CDR3 coding DNA: TGTGCCAGCAGTTTCGAGGCAGGGTTTGCCAAAAACATTCAGTACTTC. It specifies CASSFEAGFAKNIQYF.

V is TRBV19 and J is TRBJ2-7, with 10 bases aligning to TRBD1. J lost 5 bases, V lost 3 bases, and 7 bases had no gene match. Germline CDR1 is LNHDA and CDR2 is SQIVND (reference sequence). This CDR3 spans 15 amino acids. CDR3 DNA: TGTGCCAGTAGTATTGGGGACAGGGGACGGAACGAGCAGTACTTC. As protein: CASSIGDRGRNEQYF.

The chain has TRBV9 and TRBJ2-1; the match to TRBD2 covers 7 bases. The V gene's germline CDR1 is SGDLS and CDR2 YYNGEE. CDR3 length: 15 residues. The ends lost 4 bases at V and 0 bases at J; junction bases unmatched: 4. The CDR3 DNA reads as TGTGCCAGCAGCCCTAGCGGACTCTCCTACAATGAGCAGTTCTTC. Its protein is CASSPSGLSYNEQFF.

This clone was detected only a few times. The V call is TRBV9, the J call TRBJ1-3; D remains ambiguous. Germline lookup yields CDR1 SGDLS and CDR2 YYNGEE. This CDR3 comprises 17 residues. Trimming stripped 2 bases from V and 9 bases from J, with 24 bases between. The CDR3 DNA reads as TGTGCCAGCAGCGTCGCCCCAGAGGGTTGGAGAGGAGGCACCATATATTTT. It specifies CASSVAPEGWRGGTIYF.

This clone was observed a handful of times. The chain joins TRBV28 to TRBJ1-5; D is perhaps TRBD1 (6 bases). The V end lost 9 bases, the J end lost 7 bases, and 16 bases lay between the germline ends. The CDR3 runs 13 residues. Germline CDR1 is MDHEN and CDR2 is SYDVKM. This CDR3 is CASRTVLGQPQHF. The CDR3 DNA follows: TGTGCCAGTAGGACAGTCCTCGGGCAGCCCCAGCATTTT.

The chain combines TRBV11-2 with TRBJ1-1; D remains ambiguous. The V gene's germline CDR1 is SGHAT and CDR2 FQNNGV. The CDR3 is made up of 14 amino acids. Trimming took 5 bases from V and 0 from J, leaving 10 bases between them. In DNA form, the CDR3 reads TGTGCCAGCAGCGGGGAGGGAATGAACACTGAAGCTTTCTTT. This gives the protein CASSGEGMNTEAFF.

The chain has TRBV29-1 and TRBJ2-1; 10 bases line up with TRBD2. Germline V CDR1 and CDR2: SQVTM, ANQGSEA. After removal of 6 bases from V and 10 bases from J, the junction contained 6 bases not matched to a gene. This CDR3 contains 12 residues. CDR3 bases: TGCAGCGTCGCTAGCGGGAGAGGGGAGCAGTTCTTC. It specifies CSVASGRGEQFF.

Written as DNA, the CDR3 is TGTGCCAGCAGCTTGGGGGACAGGAGGCAAGAGACCCAGTACTTC. This sequence encodes CASSLGDRRQETQYF. The V call is TRBV7-7, the J call TRBJ2-5; 8 bases map to TRBD1. V shed 3 bases, J shed 2 bases, and the junction held 5 bases outside the gene matches. The V gene's germline CDR1 is SSHAT and CDR2 FNYEAQ (reference sequence). The CDR3 runs 15 residues.

V and J are TRBV4-3 and TRBJ2-5; maybe TRBD2 (7 bases). Trimming removed 3 bases from V and 5 bases from J, with 13 bases in between. CDR1 is LGHNA, CDR2 YSLEER, per germline. This CDR3 is 14 amino acids long. The DNA of the CDR3 is TGCGCCAGCAGCCAGGACGGGGGGCGGGAGACCCAGTACTTC. Its translation: CASSQDGGRETQYF.

V usage is TRBV28 and J usage is TRBJ1-1; TRBD1 matches at 7 bases. With V trimmed by 8 bases and J by 0 bases, 15 bases remained unmatched. CDR1 and CDR2 from the germline V gene are MDHEN and SYDVKM. This CDR3 has 17 amino acids. The CDR3 nucleotides are TGTGCCAGCGGGCGGAGGGGGCGGGGCCACATGAACACTGAAGCTTTCTTT. This codes for CASGRRGRGHMNTEAFF. Full variable domain (remainder filled in from reference TRBV28 and TRBJ1-1): DVKVTQSSRYLVKRTGEKVFLECVQDMDHENMFWYRQDPGLGLRLIYFSYDVKMKEKGDIPEGYSVSREKKERFSLILESASTNQTSMYLCASGRRGRGHMNTEAFFGQGTRLTVV.

This rearrangement joins TRBV7-3 to TRBJ2-3; the D gene is possibly TRBD1 (5 bases). The CDR3 sequence is 12 residues long. The V end was cut by 5 bases, the J end by 5 bases, with 8 bases between. The germline gives CDR1 SGHTA, CDR2 FQGTGA. The DNA for the CDR3 is TGTGCCAGCAGCCCTACAGGAGATACGCAGTATTTT. This translates into CASSPTGDTQYF.

V is TRBV5-4 and J is TRBJ2-1, with 7 nucleotides matching TRBD1. The CDR3 contains 15 residues. V dropped 1 base and J dropped 2; count of bases not matched to a gene: 3. Germline loops: CDR1 SGHNT, CDR2 YYREEE (reference sequence). For the CDR3, the DNA is TGTGCCAGCAGCTTGCCAGGACAGGCCTACAATGAGCAGTTCTTC. Encoded protein: CASSLPGQAYNEQFF. The complete variable domain, with remaining parts taken from reference TRBV5-4 and TRBJ2-1, reads ETGVTQSPTHLIKTRGQQVTLRCSSQSGHNTVSWYQQALGQGPQFIFQYYREEENGRGNFPPRFSGLQFPNYSSELNVNALELDDSALYLCASSLPGQAYNEQFFGPGTRLTVL.

This chain uses TRBV6-5 with TRBJ1-2, with a tentative D call TRBD1 (6 bases). The CDR3 is made up of 16 amino acids. The V gene lost 2 bases and the J gene lost 4 bases, with 17 bases spanning the gap. Germline CDR1 MNHEY, CDR2 SVGAGI. The CDR3 sequence is CASSYVGGAARYGYTF. In nucleotides, the CDR3 is TGTGCCAGCAGTTACGTGGGGGGGGCCGCCCGCTATGGCTACACCTTC.

The chain joins TRBV9 to TRBJ1-5, with TRBD1 matching 10 bases. The junction had 2 bases not matched to a gene; V was cut back by 4 bases and J by 4 bases. Germline assignment: CDR1 SGDLS and CDR2 YYNGEE. The CDR3 is made up of 14 amino acids. CDR3 residues: CASSLGQGNQPQHF. As DNA, the CDR3 is TGTGCCAGCAGCTTGGGACAGGGGAATCAGCCCCAGCATTTT.

The chain joins TRBV2 to TRBJ2-5, with D possibly matching TRBD1 (6 bases). Germline V CDR1 and CDR2: SNHLY, FYNNEI. The CDR3 is 13 amino acids. V was trimmed by 5 bases and J by 2 bases, leaving 9 bases between them. CDR3: CASSQDRQETQYF. The CDR3 nucleotides read TGTGCCAGCAGTCAAGACAGGCAAGAGACCCAGTACTTC.

The chain links TRBV6-5 to TRBJ2-3; no reliable D call. The V gene's germline CDR1 is MNHEY and CDR2 SVGAGI. V lost 1 base to trimming and J lost 2 bases, with 4 bases between them. The CDR3 loop spans 13 amino acids. CDR3 nucleotides: TGTGCCAGCAGTTACTTAGACACAGATACGCAGTATTTT. Protein: CASSYLDTDTQYF.

This sequence joins TRBV18 and TRBJ2-5; D perhaps matches TRBD2 (5 bases). The V gene lost 4 bases and the J gene lost 1 base, with 10 bases spanning the gap. The CDR3 runs 14 residues. Germline V gene sequence: CDR1 KGHSH, CDR2 LQKENI. The CDR3 nucleotides read TGTGCCAGCTCACGGTCCACTAGCCAAGAGACCCAGTACTTC. This translates into CASSRSTSQETQYF. Full variable domain (missing parts from reference TRBV18 and TRBJ2-5): NAGVMQNPRHLVRRRGQEARLRCSPMKGHSHVYWYRQLPEEGLKFMVYLQKENIIDESGMPKERFSAEFPKEGPSILRIQQVVRGDSAAYFCASSRSTSQETQYFGPGTRLLVL.

The chain is built from TRBV19 and TRBJ1-5; D perhaps matches TRBD1 (6 bases). The V end was cut by 11 bases, the J end by 0 bases, with 11 bases between. Germline V lookup: CDR1 LNHDA, CDR2 SQIVND (reference sequence). CDR3 length equals 13 residues. This chain's CDR3 is CAGSDSSNQPQHF. The CDR3 coding sequence is TGTGCCGGCTCGGACAGTAGCAATCAGCCCCAGCATTTT.

The chain carries TRBV11-3 and TRBJ1-1; D not resolved. V shed 5 bases and J shed 2 bases, with 9 bases lying between them. In germline, CDR1 is SGHNT, CDR2 YENEEA. This CDR3 spans 13 amino acids. The CDR3, as DNA: TGTGCCAGCAGCAAACACGCCAACACTGAAGCTTTCTTT. Protein sequence: CASSKHANTEAFF.

A few counts support this clone. The rearrangement uses TRBV2 and TRBJ1-2, with D perhaps matching TRBD1 (6 bases). Germline V lookup: CDR1 SNHLY, CDR2 FYNNEI. The CDR3 spans 12 residues. V was clipped by 8 bases and J by 3 bases, with 10 bases between them. The CDR3 DNA reads as TGTGCCAGCGGGGGCAGCTACTATGGCTACACCTTC. Translation gives CASGGSYYGYTF.

The genes are TRBV27 and TRBJ2-5; possible D gene TRBD1, 6 bases. This CDR3 region has 13 residues. CDR1 is MNHEY, CDR2 SMNVEV, per germline (reference sequence). V was clipped by 6 bases and J by 11 bases, with 19 bases between them. The CDR3 DNA sequence: TGTGCCAGCAGCCAAGGGAGTACAGGGTCACAGTACTTC. It specifies CASSQGSTGSQYF.

The chain recombines TRBV7-8 with TRBJ2-7; 8 nucleotides match TRBD1. This CDR3 is built from 14 residues. From germline, CDR1 is SGHVS and CDR2 FQNEAQ. V gave up 5 bases and J gave up 2 bases; unmatched junction bases: 5. The CDR3 region has the DNA TGTGCCAGCAGCCCACAGACAGGGGCCTACGAGCAGTACTTC. This translates into CASSPQTGAYEQYF. The full variable domain, with the rest looked up from reference TRBV7-8 and TRBJ2-7, is GAGVSQSPRYKVAKRGQDVALRCDPISGHVSLFWYQQALGQGPEFLTYFQNEAQLDKSGLPSDRFFAERPEGSVSTLKIQRTQQEDSAVYLCASSPQTGAYEQYFGPGTRLTVT.

This chain links TRBV27 with TRBJ2-7; 7 bases map to TRBD2. The germline CDR1 and CDR2 sequences are MNHEY and SMNVEV (reference sequence). CDR3 length equals 15 residues. V trimming: 3 bases; J trimming: 2 bases; junction bases outside the gene matches: 7. This CDR3 reads CASSLGQGGPYEQYF. DNA of the CDR3: TGTGCCAGCAGTTTGGGGCAGGGAGGGCCCTACGAGCAGTACTTC.